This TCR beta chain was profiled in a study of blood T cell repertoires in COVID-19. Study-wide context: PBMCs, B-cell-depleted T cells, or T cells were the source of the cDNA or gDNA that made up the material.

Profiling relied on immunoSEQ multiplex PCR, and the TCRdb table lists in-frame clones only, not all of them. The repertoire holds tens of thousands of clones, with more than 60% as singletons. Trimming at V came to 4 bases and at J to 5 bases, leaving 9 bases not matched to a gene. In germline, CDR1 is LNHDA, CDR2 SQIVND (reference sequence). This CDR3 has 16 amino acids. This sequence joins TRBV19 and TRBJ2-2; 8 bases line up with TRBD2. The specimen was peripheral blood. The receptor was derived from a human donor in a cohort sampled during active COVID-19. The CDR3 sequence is CASSRGAGASTGELFF. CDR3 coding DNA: TGTGCCAGTAGTAGGGGAGCGGGAGCAAGTACCGGGGAGCTGTTTTTT.